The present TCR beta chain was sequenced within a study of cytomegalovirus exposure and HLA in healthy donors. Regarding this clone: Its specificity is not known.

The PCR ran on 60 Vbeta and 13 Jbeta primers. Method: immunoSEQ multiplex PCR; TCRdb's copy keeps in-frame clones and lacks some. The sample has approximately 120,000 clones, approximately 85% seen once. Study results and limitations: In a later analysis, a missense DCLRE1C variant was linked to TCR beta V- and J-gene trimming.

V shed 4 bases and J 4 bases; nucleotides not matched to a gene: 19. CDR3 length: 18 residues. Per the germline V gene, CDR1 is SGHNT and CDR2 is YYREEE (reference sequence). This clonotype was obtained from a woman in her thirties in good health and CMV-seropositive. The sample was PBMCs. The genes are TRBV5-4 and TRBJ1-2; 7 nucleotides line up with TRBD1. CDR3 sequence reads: CASSPSQLDRVYGYGYTF. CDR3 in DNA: TGTGCCAGCAGCCCCTCCCAACTCGACAGGGTATACGGCTATGGCTACACCTTC.